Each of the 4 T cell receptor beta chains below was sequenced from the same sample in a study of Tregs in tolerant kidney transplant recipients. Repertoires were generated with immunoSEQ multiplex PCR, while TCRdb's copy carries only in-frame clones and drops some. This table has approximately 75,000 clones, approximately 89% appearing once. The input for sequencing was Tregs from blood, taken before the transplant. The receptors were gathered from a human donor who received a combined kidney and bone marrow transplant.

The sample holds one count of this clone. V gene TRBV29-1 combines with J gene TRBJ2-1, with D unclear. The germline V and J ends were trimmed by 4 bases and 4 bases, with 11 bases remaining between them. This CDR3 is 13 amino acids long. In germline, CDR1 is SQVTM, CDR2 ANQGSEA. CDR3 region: CSVAVLLYNEQFF. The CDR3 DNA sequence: TGCAGCGTTGCGGTACTACTTTACAATGAGCAGTTCTTC.

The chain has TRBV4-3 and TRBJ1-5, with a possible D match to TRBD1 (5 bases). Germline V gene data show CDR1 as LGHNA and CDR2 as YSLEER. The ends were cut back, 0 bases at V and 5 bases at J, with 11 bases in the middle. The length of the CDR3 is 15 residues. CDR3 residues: CASSQDIQVHQPQHF. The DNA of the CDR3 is TGCGCCAGCAGCCAAGATATACAGGTTCATCAGCCCCAGCATTTT.

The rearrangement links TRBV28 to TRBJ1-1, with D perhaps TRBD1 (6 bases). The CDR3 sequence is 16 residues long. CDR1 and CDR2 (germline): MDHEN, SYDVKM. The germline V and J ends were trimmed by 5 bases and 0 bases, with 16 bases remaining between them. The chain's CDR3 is CASSSPTGSMNTEAFF. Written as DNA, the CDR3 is TGTGCCAGCAGTAGCCCAACAGGGTCGATGAACACTGAAGCTTTCTTT.

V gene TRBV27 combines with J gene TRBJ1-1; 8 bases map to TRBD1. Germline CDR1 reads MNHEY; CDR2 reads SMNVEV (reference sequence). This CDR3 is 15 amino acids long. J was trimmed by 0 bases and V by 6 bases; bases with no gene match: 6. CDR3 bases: TGTGCCAGCAGCCGGTCGACAGGGGTGAACACTGAAGCTTTCTTT. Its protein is CASSRSTGVNTEAFF.